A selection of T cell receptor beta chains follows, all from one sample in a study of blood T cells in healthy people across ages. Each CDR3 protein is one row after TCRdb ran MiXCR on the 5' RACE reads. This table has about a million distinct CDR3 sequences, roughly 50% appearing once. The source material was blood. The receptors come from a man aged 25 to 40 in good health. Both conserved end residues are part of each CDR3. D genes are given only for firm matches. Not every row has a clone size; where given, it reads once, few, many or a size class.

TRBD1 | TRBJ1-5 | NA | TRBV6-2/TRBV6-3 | TGTGCCAGCAGTTGGGACAGCCTGAGCAATCAGCCCCAGCATTTT | CASSWDSLSNQPQHF
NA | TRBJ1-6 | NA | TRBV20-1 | TGCAGTGCTCGGGACACCTATAATTCACCCCTCCACTTT | CSARDTYNSPLHF
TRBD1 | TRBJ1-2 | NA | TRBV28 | TGTGCCAGCAGTATTTTTATAATGACAGGGCATGGCTACACCTTC | CASSIFIMTGHGYTF
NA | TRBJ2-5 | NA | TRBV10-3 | TGTGCCATCAGTGAGTCGCCAGGGGCACAAGAGACCCAGTACTTC | CAISESPGAQETQYF
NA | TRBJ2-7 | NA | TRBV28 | TGTGCCAGCAGTTTATCAGGGGGGGTCGAGCAGTACTTC | CASSLSGGVEQYF
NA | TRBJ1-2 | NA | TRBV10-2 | TGCGCCGGCAGTGAGTCGTATCGGACAGTCTATGGCTACACCTTC | CAGSESYRTVYGYTF
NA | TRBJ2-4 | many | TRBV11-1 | TGTGCCAGCAGCTTCCCGGGGTTAAACATTCAGTACTTC | CASSFPGLNIQYF
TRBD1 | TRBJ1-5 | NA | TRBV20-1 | TGCAGTGCACAGGGGGAGCGCAATCAGCCCCAGCATTTT | CSAQGERNQPQHF
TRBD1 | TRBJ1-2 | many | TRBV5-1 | TGCGCCAGCAGCACCAACAGGGGAAGCTATGGCTACACCTTC | CASSTNRGSYGYTF
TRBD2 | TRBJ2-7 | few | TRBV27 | TGTGCCAGCAGTTTAGATAGAGCGGGGGGAGCCTCCTACGAGCAGTACTTC | CASSLDRAGGASYEQYF
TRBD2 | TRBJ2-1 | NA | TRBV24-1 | TGTGCCACCAGCCGTGTTAGCGGGGGGGCCGATGAGCAGTTCTTC | CATSRVSGGADEQFF
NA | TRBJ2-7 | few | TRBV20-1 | TGCAGTGCTAGGTCGGGGGCAGACGAGCAGTACTTC | CSARSGADEQYF
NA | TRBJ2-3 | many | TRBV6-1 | TGTGCCAGCAAGGATGGGGGCGTGGTAACAGATACGCAGTATTTT | CASKDGGVVTDTQYF
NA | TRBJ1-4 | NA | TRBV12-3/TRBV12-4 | TGTGCCAGCACCCTAGGGCTAAGTGAAAAACTGTTTTTT | CASTLGLSEKLFF
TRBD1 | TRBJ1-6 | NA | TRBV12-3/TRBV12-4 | TGTGCCAGCTACGGGACAGTGGTTGGTTCACCCCTCCACTTT | CASYGTVVGSPLHF
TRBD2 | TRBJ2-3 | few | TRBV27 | TGTGCCAGCGTCAGATACGGGGGGGCGGCAGATACGCAGTATTTT | CASVRYGGAADTQYF
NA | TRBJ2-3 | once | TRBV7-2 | TGTGCCAGCAGCGATGAACTACAGACTGGCACAGATACGCAGTATTTT | CASSDELQTGTDTQYF
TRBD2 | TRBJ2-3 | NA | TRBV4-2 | TGTGCCAGCAGCCAAGATCCCCCCCGAGCGGGGTCCACAGATACGCAGTATTTT | CASSQDPPRAGSTDTQYF
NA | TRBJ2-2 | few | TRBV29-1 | TGCAGCGTCCGCCGGGACTTGAACACCGGGGAGCTGTTTTTT | CSVRRDLNTGELFF
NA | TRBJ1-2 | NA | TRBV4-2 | TGTGCCAGCAGCCGGCGAGAAAATATCGCTGGCTACACCTTC | CASSRRENIAGYTF
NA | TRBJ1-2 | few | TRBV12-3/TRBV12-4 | TGTGCCAGCAGTCCTCGAACGCGGTTATACAGGGACGGCTACACCTTC | CASSPRTRLYRDGYTF
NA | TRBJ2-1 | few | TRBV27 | TGTGCCAGCAGTTCTACCCCCAATGAGCAGTTCTTC | CASSSTPNEQFF
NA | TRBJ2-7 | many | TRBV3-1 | TGTGCCAGCAGCCTATGGGTTGGGGAGCAGTACTTC | CASSLWVGEQYF
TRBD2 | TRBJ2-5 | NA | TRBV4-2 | TGTGCCAGCAGCCGCACGTGGACTAGCGGGGGAGAAGAGACCCAGTACTTC | CASSRTWTSGGEETQYF
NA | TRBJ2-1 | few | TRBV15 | TGTGCCACCAGCAGAGACCCGGGGCAGGGGAGTTATAATGAGCAGTTCTTC | CATSRDPGQGSYNEQFF
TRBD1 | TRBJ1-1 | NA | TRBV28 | TGTGCCAGCAGTTCTCTGGACAGGGGCCCTGAAGCTTTCTTT | CASSSLDRGPEAFF
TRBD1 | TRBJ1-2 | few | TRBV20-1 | TGCAGTGCTCCTGCTACAGGGGGCGCCGTTGGCTACACCTTC | CSAPATGGAVGYTF
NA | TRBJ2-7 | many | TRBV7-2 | TGTGCCAGCAGCTCGGACGGTGGGTGGGACGAGCAGTACTTC | CASSSDGGWDEQYF
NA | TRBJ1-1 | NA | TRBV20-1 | TGCAGTGCTAGAAAAACAAACACTGAAGCTTTCTTT | CSARKTNTEAFF
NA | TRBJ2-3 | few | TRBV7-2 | TGTGCCAGCAGCTTAGAGGGGGACTTCACAGATACGCAGTATTTT | CASSLEGDFTDTQYF
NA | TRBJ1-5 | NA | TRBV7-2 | TGTGCCAGCAGCTTAGTCAGGGCGGGTCAGCCCCAGCATTTT | CASSLVRAGQPQHF
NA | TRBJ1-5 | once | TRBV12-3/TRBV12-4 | TGTGCCAGCAGACCCAGCGGGTATAGCAATCAGCCCCAGCATTTT | CASRPSGYSNQPQHF
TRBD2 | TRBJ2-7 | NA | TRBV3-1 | TGTGCCAGCAGCCCTCGGACTAGCGGGGAGCAGTACTTC | CASSPRTSGEQYF
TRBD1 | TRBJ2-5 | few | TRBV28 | TGTGCCAGCAGCGACCCCGGGACAGAAACACAAGAGACCCAGTACTTC | CASSDPGTETQETQYF
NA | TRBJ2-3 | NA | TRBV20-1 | TGCAGTGCGAACAGGGAAACAGATGCGCAGTATTTT | CSANRETDAQYF
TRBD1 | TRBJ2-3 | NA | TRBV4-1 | TGCGCCAGCAGCCAAGATACCGGGACAGGGACTAGCACAGATACGCAGTATTTT | CASSQDTGTGTSTDTQYF
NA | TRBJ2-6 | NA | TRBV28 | TGTGCCAGCAGTTACACCCGAAGCCCGCTTGGGGCCAACGTCCTGACTTTC | CASSYTRSPLGANVLTF
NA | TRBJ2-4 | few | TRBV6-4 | TGTGCCAGCAGTACGGACCAAGGGGGCATTCAGTACTTC | CASSTDQGGIQYF
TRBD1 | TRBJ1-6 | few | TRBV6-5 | TGTGCCAGCAGTAAGGGACAGTACTCACCCCTCCACTTT | CASSKGQYSPLHF
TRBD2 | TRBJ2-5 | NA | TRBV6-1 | TGTGCCAGCCCTCCCGGGCCTAGCGGGGGGATGGGGGAGACCCAGTACTTC | CASPPGPSGGMGETQYF
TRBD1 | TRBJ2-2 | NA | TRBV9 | TGTGCCAGCAACTCCGGGACAGGGACCACCGGGGAGCTGTTTTTT | CASNSGTGTTGELFF
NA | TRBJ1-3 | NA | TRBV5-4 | TGTGCCAGCAGCGCTTCAGGGTCTGGAAACACCATATATTTT | CASSASGSGNTIYF
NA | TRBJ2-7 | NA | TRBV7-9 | TGTGCCAGCAGTTCAGTAGCAAGCTCCTACGAGCAGTACTTC | CASSSVASSYEQYF
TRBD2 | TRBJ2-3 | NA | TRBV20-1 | TGCAGTGCTAGCGGATTAGCGGGAGTCCCAGATACGCAGTATTTT | CSASGLAGVPDTQYF
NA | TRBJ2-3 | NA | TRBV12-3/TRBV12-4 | TGTGCCAGCAGATTGAGGGCAGATACGCAGTATTTT | CASRLRADTQYF
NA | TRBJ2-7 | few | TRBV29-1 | TGCAGCGTTTGGCAGACCTACGAGCAGTACTTC | CSVWQTYEQYF
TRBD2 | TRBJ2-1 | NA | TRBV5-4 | TGTGCCAGCAGCTTGGGCGGTAGCGGGGGCTCCTACAATGAGCAGTTCTTC | CASSLGGSGGSYNEQFF
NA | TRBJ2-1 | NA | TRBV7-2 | TGTGCCAGCAGCCAAAGCGGGCGGAATGAGCAGTTCTTC | CASSQSGRNEQFF
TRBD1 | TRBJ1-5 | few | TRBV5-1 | TGCGCCAGCAGCGCGACAGGGGGATTTAATCAGCCCCAGCATTTT | CASSATGGFNQPQHF
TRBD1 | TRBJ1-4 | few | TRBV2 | TGTGCCAGCAGTCGGGACAGGGGGTTCTCTAATGAAAAACTGTTTTTT | CASSRDRGFSNEKLFF
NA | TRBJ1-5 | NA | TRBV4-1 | TGCGCCAGCAGCCCACAAACGGGGATCAATCAGCCCCAGCATTTT | CASSPQTGINQPQHF
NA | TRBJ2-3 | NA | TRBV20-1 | TGCAGTGCCTCGACGGGGGTTCTCACAGATACGCAGTATTTT | CSASTGVLTDTQYF
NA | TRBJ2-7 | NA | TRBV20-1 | TGCAGTGCTAGAGTATCGGGGACTCCCTTCTCCTACGAGCAGTACTTC | CSARVSGTPFSYEQYF
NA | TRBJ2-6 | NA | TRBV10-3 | TGTGCCATCAGGGGGGACTCGAGCTCTGGGGCCAACGTCCTGACTTTC | CAIRGDSSSGANVLTF
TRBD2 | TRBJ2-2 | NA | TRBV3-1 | TGTGCCAGCAGCCCCAAACTAGCGGTGAACACCGGGGAGCTGTTTTTT | CASSPKLAVNTGELFF
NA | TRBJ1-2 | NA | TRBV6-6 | TGTGCCAGCAGTGCCCCGGGACAAGGGGGAGGCTACACCTTC | CASSAPGQGGGYTF